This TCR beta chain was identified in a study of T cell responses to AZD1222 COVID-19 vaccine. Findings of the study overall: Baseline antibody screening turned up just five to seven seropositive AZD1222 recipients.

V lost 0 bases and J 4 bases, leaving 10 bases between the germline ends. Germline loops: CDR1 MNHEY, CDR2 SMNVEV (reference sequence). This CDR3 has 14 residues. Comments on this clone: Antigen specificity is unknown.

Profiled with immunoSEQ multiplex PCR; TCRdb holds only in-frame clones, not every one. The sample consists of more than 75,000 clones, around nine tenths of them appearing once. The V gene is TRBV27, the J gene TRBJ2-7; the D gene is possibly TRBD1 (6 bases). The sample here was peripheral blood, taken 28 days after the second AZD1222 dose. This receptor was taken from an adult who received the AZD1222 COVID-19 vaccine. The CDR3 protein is CASSLSYQGYEQYF. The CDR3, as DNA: TGTGCCAGCAGTTTATCATACCAGGGGTACGAGCAGTACTTC.